The clone carrying this T cell receptor beta chain has only a few counts. TCRdb re-analysed the RACE reads in MiXCR, keeping a single row per CDR3 protein. The sample records roughly 39,000 distinct CDR3 sequences, over 9.5% being singletons. Germline V gene lookup returns CDR1 SQVTM and CDR2 ANQGSEA. CDR3 length equals 14 residues. Trimming took off 4 bases at V and 0 bases at J, with 10 bases between the two ends. Time point described: patch test 3, about 24 weeks after DPC sensitization. As for treatment: therapeutic diphenylcyclopropenone sensitization with weekly scalp DPC. RNA extraction used unfractionated whole blood as the source of total RNA. This sample is drawn from a study of human T cells and chemical hapten exposure. Looking at the study overall: It was small differences in pooled library volume that mainly caused per-sample TCR yields to vary.

Sequenced material: whole blood, taken in connection with sensitization to the hapten diphenylcyclopropenone (DPC). This clonotype was obtained from a middle-aged woman with alopecia areata. Some clones in this sample may be carry-over from other donors' samples. This chain links TRBV29-1 with TRBJ2-1; no clear D. In nucleotides, the CDR3 is TGCAGCGTTGTAGGGCAGGACTCCTACAATGAGCAGTTCTTC. Translating it yields CSVVGQDSYNEQFF.